This T cell receptor beta chain was sequenced for a study of blood T cells in healthy people across ages. Study-level findings and limits: More naive CD4+ cells and higher diversity marked long-lived donors relative to aged donors. There was no known CMV status for donors, so expanded clonotype changes were possibly confounded.

Alongside a J-beta primer mix, a sample-barcoded 5' primer served in a second PCR lasting about 7 to 11 cycles. TCRdb analysed the 5' RACE reads with MiXCR anew, one entry per CDR3 protein. The data contain over 1.5 million distinct CDR3 sequences, roughly 49% of them singletons. At least 5.5 micrograms of total RNA were extracted per sample. The V and J ends lost 2 bases and 5 bases, in that order; junction bases with no gene match: 5. Germline V gene sequence: CDR1 SGDLS, CDR2 YYNGEE. The CDR3 sequence is 14 residues long. This clonotype was seen a handful of times. As yet, its antigen is unknown. This clonotype was sampled from a woman aged 35 to 49 in good health. V usage is TRBV9 and J usage is TRBJ2-5; 8 bases are shared with TRBD2. Sequencing was done on a sample of blood. CDR3 in DNA: TGTGCCAGCAGCGTGGGACTAGACGGGGAGACCCAGTACTTC. It specifies CASSVGLDGETQYF.